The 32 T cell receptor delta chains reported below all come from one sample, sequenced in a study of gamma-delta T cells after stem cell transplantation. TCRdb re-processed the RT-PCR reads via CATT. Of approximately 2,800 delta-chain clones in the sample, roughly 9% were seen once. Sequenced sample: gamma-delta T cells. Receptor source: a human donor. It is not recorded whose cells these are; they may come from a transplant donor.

The CDR3 loop reads CACEPAADSDSDKLIF. The CDR3, as DNA: TGTGCCTGTGAACCTGCCGCGGATAGCGACTCCGATAAACTCATCTTT. The chain couples TRDV2 to TRDJ1; D possibly corresponds to TRDD3 (5 bases). This CDR3 contains 16 residues. Germline lookup yields CDR1 GEAIGNYY and CDR2 EKD. Trimming took 4 bases from V and 3 from J, leaving 20 bases between them.

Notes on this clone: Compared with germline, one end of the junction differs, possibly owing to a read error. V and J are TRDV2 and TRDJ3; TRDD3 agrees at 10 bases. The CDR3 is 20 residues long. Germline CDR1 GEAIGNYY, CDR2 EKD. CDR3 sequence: CACDTVLGDSSSWDTRQLFF. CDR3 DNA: TGTGCCTGTGACACCGTACTGGGGGATTCCAGCTCCTGGGACACCCGACAGCTGTTTTTC.

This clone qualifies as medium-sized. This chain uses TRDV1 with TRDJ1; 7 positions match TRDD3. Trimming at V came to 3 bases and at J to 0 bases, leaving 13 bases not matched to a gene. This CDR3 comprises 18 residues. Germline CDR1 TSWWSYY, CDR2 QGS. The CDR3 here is CALGDRTKIGGDTDKLIF. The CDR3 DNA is TGTGCTCTTGGGGACCGTACAAAAATTGGGGGAGACACCGATAAACTCATCTTT.

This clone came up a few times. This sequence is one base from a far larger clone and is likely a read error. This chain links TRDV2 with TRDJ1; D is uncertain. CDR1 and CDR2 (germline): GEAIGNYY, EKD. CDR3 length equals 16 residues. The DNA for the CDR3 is TGTGCCTGTGACACCTGGGAGGGACCGTACACCGATAAACCCATCTTT. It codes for CACDTWEGPYTDKPIF.

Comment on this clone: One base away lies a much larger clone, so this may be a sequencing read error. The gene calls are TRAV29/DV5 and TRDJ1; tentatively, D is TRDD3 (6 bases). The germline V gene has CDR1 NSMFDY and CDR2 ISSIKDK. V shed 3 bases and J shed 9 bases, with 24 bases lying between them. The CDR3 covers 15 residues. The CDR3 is CAATHSTTLLGELIF. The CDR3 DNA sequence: TGTGCAGCAACCCACTCTACGACTTTACTGGGTGAACTCATCTTT.

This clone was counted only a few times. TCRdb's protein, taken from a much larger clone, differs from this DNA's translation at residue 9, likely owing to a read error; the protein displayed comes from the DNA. CDR3 coding DNA: TGTGCCTGTGCTCCTGGACCGTACGCCGATAAACTCATCTTT. Its translation is CACAPGPYADKLIF. The chain has TRDV2 and TRDJ1; no clear D. This CDR3 is 14 amino acids long. Germline V CDR1 and CDR2: GEAIGNYY, EKD. V lost 5 bases to trimming and J lost 3 bases, with 15 bases between them.

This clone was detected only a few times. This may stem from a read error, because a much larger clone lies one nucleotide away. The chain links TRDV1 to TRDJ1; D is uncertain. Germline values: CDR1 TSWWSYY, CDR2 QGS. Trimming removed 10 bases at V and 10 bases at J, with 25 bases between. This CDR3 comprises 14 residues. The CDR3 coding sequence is TGTGCTCCTGGACGCTTTGATAACTTTAGTCGACTCATCTTT. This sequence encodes CAPGRFDNFSRLIF.

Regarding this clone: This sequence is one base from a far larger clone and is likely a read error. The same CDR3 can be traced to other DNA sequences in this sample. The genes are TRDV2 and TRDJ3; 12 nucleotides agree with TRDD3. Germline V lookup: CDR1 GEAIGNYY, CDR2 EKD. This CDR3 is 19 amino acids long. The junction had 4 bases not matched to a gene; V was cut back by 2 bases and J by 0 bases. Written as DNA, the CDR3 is TGTGCCTGTGACATACTGGGGGATACACGCTCCTGGGACACCCGACAGATGTTTTTC. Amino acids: CACDILGDTRSWDTRQMFF.

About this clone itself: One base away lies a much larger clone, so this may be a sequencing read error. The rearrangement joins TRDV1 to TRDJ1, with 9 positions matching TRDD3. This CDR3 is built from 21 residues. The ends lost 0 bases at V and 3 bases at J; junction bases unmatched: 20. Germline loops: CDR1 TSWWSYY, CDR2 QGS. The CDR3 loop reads CALGELVPYPYWGKGADKLIF. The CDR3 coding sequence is TGTGCTCTTGGGGAACTAGTGCCCTACCCCTACTGGGGGAAGGGAGCCGATAAACTCATCTTT.

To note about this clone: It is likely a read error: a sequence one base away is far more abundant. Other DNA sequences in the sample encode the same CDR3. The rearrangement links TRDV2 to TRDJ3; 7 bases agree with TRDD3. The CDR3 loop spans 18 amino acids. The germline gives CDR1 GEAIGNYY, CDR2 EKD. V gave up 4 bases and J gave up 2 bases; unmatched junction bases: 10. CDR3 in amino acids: CACDTVLGMAWDTRQMFF. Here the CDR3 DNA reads TGTGCCTGTGATACCGTACTGGGGATGGCCTGGGACACCCGACAGATGTTTTTC.

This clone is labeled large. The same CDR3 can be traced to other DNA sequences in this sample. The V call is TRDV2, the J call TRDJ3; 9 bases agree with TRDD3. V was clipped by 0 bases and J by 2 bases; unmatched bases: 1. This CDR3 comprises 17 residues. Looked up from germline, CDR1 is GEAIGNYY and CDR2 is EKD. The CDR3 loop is CACDTVGDTWDTRQMFF. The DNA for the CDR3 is TGTGCCTGTGACACCGTGGGGGATACCTGGGACACCCGACAGATGTTTTTC.

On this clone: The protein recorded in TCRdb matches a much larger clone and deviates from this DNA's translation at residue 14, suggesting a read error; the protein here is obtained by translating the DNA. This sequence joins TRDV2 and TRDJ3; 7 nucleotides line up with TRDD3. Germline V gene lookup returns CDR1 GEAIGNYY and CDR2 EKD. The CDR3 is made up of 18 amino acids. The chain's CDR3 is CACDLLGVGSWDTQQMFF. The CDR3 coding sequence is TGTGCCTGTGATCTTCTGGGGGTCGGCTCCTGGGACACCCAACAGATGTTTTTC.

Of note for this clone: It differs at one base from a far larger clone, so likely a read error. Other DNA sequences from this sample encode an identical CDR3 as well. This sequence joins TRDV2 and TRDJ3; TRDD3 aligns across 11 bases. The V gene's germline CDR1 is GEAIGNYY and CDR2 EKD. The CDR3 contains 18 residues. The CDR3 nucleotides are TGTGCTTGTGACTCCGTACTGGGGGATACCTGGGACACCCGACAGATGTTTTTC. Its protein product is CACDSVLGDTWDTRQMFF.

CDR3 in amino acids: CACDRLGVILTAQLFF. CDR3 DNA: TGTGCCTGTGACCGACTGGGGGTTATCTTGACAGCACAACTCTTCTTT. This chain joins TRDV2 and TRDJ2, with TRDD3 matching over 8 bases. This CDR3 has 16 amino acids. Trimming removed 3 bases from V and 2 bases from J; junction bases left unmatched: 7. Germline V gene lookup returns CDR1 GEAIGNYY and CDR2 EKD.

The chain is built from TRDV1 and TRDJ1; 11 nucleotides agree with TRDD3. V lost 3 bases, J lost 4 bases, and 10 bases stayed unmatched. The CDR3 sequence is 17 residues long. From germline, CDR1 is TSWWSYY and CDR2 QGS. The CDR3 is CALGDSYVGDTDDKLIF. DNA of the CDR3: TGTGCTCTTGGGGACTCCTACGTGGGGGATACGGACGATAAACTCATCTTT.

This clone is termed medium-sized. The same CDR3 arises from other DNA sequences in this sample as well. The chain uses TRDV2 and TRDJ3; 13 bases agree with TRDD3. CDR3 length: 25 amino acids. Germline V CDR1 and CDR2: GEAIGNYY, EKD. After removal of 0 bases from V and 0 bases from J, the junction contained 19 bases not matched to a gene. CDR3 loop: CACDTSWEDYWGIRPRSWDTRQMFF. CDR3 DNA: TGTGCCTGTGACACCAGTTGGGAGGACTACTGGGGGATACGGCCTCGCTCCTGGGACACCCGACAGATGTTTTTC.

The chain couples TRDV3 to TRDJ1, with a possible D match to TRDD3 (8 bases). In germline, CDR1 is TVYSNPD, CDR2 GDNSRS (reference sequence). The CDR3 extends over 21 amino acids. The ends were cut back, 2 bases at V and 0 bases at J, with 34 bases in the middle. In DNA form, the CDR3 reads TGTGCCTTTCACCCGATAATTCCTACTGGGGGCCCCAGGTCCTACACCGATAAACTCATCTTT. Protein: CAFHPIIPTGGPRSYTDKLIF. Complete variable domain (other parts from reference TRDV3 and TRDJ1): CDKVTQSSPDQTVASGSEVVLLCTYDTVYSNPDLFWYRIRPDYSFQFVFYGDNSRSEGADFTQGRFSVKHILTQKAFHLVISPVRTEDSATYYCAFHPIIPTGGPRSYTDKLIFGKGTRVTVEP.

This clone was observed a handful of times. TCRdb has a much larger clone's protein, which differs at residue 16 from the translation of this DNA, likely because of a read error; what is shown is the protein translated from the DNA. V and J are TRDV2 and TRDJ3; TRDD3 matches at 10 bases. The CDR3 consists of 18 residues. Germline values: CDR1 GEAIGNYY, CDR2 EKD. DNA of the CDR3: TGTGCCTGTGACACCCTGGGGGATAGCTCCTGGGACACCCGACAGGTGTTTTTC. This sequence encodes CACDTLGDSSWDTRQVFF.

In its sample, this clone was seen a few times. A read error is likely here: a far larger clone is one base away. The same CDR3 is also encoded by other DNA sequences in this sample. CDR3 DNA sequence: TGTGCCTGTGACACCGTCCCCCTTACTGGGGGATCTTCCTCCTGGGACACCCGACAGATGTTTTTC. This translates into CACDTVPLTGGSSSWDTRQMFF. This sequence joins TRDV2 and TRDJ3; 10 bases match TRDD3. The germline V gene encodes CDR1 GEAIGNYY and CDR2 EKD. The V gene end was trimmed by 0 bases and the J gene end by 0 bases; junction bases not matched to a gene: 13. This CDR3 has 22 amino acids.

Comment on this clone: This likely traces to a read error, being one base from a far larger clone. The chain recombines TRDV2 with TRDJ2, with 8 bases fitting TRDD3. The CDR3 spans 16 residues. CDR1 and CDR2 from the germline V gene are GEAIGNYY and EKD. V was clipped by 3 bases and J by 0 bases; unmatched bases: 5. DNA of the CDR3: TGTGCCTGTGACTCCACGGGGGATACTTTGACAGCACAACTCTTCTTT. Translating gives CACDSTGDTLTAQLFF.

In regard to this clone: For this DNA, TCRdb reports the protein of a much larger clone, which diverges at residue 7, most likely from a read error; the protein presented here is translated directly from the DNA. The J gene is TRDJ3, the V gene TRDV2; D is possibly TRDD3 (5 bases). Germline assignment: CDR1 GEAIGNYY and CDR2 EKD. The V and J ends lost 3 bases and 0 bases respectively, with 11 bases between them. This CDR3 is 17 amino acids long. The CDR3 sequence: CACDVLEDSWDTRQMFF. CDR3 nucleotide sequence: TGTGCCTGTGACGTACTGGAGGACTCCTGGGACACCCGACAGATGTTTTTC.

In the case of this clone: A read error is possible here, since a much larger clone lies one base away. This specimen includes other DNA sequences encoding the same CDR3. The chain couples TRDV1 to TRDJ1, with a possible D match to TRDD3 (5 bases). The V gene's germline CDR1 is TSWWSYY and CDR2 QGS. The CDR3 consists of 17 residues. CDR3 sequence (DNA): TGCGCTCTTGGGAAACGGGAGACTGGAGGGCGAAGGGATAAACTCATCTTT. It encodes CALGKRETGGRRDKLIF.

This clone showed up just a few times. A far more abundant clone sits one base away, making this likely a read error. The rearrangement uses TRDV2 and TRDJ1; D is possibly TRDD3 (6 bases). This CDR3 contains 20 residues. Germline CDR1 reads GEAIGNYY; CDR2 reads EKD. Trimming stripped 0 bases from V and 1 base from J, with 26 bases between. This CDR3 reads CACDTVRLEDTEGTTDKLIF. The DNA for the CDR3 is TGTGCCTGTGACACCGTACGCCTGGAGGATACTGAGGGAACCACCGATAAACTCATCTTT.

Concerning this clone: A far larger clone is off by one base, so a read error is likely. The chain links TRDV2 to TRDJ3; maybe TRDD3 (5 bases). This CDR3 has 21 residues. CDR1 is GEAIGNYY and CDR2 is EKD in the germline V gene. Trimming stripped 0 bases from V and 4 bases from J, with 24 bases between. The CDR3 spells CACDTDFLLVLGEWDTRQMFF. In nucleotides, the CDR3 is TGTGCCTGTGACACCGACTTTCTACTGGTCCTCGGAGAATGGGACACCCGACAGATGTTTTTC.

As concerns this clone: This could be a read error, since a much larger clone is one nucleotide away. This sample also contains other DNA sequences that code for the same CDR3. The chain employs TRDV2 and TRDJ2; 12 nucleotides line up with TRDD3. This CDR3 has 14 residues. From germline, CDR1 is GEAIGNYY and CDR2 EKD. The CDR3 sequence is CACDLLGDTAQLFF. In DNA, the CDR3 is TGTGCCTGTGACCTACTGGGGGATACAGCACAACTCTTCTTC.

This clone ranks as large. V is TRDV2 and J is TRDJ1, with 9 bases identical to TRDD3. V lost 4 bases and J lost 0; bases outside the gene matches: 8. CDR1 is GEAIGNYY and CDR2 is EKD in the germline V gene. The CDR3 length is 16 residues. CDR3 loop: CACENGGYPYTDKLIF. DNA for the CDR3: TGTGCCTGTGAGAACGGGGGATACCCGTACACCGATAAACTCATCTTT.

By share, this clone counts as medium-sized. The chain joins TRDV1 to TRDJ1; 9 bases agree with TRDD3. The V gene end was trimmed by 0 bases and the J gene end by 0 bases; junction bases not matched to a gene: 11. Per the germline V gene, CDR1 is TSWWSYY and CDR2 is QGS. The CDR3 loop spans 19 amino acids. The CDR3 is CALGELAYWGTLYTDKLIF. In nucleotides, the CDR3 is TGTGCTCTTGGGGAACTGGCCTACTGGGGGACCTTGTACACCGATAAACTCATCTTT.

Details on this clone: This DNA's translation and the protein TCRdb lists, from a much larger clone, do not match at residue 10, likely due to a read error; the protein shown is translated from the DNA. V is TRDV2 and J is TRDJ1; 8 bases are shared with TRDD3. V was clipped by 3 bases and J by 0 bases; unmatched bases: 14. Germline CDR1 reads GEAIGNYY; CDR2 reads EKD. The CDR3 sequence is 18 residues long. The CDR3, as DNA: TGTGCCTGTGACTCCCTACTACTGGGGGGACGGTACACCGATAAACTCATCTTT. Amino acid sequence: CACDSLLLGGRYTDKLIF.

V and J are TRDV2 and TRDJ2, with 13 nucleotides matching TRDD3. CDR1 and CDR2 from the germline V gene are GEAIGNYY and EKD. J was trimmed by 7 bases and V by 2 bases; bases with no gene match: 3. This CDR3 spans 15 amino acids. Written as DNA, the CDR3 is TGTGCCTGTGACAAACTGGGGGATACGGGAGCACAACTCTTCTTT. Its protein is CACDKLGDTGAQLFF.

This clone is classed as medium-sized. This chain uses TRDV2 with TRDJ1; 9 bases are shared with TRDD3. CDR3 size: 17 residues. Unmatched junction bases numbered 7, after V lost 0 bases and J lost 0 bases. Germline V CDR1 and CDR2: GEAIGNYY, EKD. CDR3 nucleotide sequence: TGTGCCTGTGACACCGTTACTGGGGGACCGTACACCGATAAACTCATCTTT. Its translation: CACDTVTGGPYTDKLIF.

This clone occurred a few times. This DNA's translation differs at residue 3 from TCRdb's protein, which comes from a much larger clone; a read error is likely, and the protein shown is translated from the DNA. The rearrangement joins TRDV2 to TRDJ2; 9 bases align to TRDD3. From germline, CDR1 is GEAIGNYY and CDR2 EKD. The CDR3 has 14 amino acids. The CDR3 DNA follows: TGTGCCCGTGACATACTGGGGGAGACAGCACAACTCTTCTTT. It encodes CARDILGETAQLFF.

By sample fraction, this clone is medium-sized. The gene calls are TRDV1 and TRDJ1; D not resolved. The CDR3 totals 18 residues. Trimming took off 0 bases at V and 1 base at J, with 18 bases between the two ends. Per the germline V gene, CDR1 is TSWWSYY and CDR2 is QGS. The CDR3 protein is CALGELNPHAAFTDKLIF. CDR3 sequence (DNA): TGTGCTCTTGGGGAACTCAACCCTCATGCCGCGTTCACCGATAAACTCATCTTT.